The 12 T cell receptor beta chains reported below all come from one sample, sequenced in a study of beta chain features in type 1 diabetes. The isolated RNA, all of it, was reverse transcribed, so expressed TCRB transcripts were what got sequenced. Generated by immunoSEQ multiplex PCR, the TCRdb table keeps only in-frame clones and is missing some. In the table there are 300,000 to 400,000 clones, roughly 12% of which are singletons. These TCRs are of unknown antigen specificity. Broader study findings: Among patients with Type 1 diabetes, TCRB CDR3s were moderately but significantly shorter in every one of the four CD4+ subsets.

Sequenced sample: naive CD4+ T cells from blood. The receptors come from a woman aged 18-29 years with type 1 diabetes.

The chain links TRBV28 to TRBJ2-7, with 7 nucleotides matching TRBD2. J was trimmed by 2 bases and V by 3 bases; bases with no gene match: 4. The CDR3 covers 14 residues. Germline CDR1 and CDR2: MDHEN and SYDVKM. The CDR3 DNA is TGTGCCAGCAGTTTTTGGGCGGGGGCCTACGAGCAGTACTTC. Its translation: CASSFWAGAYEQYF.

DNA for the CDR3: TGTGCCAGCAGCCCAATTTTTGGCGGGAGTTCCTACAATGAGCAGTTCTTC. Translation: CASSPIFGGSSYNEQFF. This rearrangement joins TRBV7-2 to TRBJ2-1, with 7 nucleotides matching TRBD2. This CDR3 comprises 17 residues. The germline CDR1 and CDR2 sequences are SGHTA and FQGNSA. J was trimmed by 1 base and V by 5 bases; bases with no gene match: 11.

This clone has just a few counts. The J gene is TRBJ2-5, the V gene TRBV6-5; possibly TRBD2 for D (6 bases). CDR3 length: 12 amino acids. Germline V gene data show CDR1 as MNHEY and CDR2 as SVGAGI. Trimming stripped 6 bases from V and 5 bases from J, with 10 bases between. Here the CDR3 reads CASRRGKETQYF. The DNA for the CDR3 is TGTGCCAGCAGGCGGGGCAAGGAGACCCAGTACTTC.

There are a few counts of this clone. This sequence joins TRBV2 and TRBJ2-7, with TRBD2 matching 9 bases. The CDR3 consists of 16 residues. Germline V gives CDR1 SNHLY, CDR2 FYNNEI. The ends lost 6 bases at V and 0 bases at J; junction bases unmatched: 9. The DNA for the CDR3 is TGTGCCAGCAGGATTACTAGCGGGTCCATCTCCTACGAGCAGTACGTC. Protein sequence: CASRITSGSISYEQYV.

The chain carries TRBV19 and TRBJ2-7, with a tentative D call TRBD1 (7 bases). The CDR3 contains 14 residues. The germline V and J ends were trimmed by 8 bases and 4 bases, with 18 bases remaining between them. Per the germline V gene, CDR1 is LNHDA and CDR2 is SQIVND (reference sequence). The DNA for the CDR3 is TGTGCCAGTTCTCGACAGGGAGGTAGTTACGAGCAGTACTTC. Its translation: CASSRQGGSYEQYF.

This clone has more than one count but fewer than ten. CDR3 in DNA: TGTGCCAGCAGCTATAGACAGGGTTTAACTGAAGCTTTCTTT. Protein sequence: CASSYRQGLTEAFF. The J gene is TRBJ1-1, the V gene TRBV5-4, with TRBD1 matching 7 bases. Germline V gene lookup returns CDR1 SGHNT and CDR2 YYREEE (reference sequence). This CDR3 is 14 amino acids long. V trimming: 3 bases; J trimming: 5 bases; junction bases outside the gene matches: 7.

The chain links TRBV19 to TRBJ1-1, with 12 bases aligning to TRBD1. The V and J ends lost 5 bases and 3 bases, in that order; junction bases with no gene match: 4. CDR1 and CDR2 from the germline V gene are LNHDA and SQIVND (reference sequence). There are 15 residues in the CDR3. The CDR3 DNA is TGTGCCAGTAGTCCCCGGGACAGGGGGCACACTGAAGCTTTCTTT. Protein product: CASSPRDRGHTEAFF.

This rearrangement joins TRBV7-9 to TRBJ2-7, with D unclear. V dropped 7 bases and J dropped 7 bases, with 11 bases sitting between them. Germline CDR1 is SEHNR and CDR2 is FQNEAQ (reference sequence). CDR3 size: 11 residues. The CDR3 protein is CASTRLREQYF. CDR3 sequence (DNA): TGTGCCAGCACCCGCCTCCGGGAGCAGTACTTC.

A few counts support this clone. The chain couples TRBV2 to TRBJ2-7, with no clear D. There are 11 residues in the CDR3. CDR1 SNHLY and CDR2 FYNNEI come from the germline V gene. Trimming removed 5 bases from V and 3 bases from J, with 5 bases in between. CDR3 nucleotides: TGTGCCAGCAGTCTTGTCTACGAGCAGTACTTC. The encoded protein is CASSLVYEQYF. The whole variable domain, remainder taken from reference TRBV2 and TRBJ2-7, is EPEVTQTPSHQVTQMGQEVILRCVPISNHLYFYWYRQILGQKVEFLVSFYNNEISEKSEIFDDQFSVERPDGSNFTLKIRSTKLEDSAMYFCASSLVYEQYFGPGTRLTVT.

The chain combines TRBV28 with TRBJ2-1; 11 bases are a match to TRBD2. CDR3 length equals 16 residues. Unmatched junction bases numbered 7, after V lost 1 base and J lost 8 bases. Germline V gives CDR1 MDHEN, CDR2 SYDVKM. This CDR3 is CASSLLVLAGGDEQFF. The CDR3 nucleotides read TGTGCCAGCAGTTTATTGGTCCTAGCGGGAGGAGATGAGCAGTTCTTC.

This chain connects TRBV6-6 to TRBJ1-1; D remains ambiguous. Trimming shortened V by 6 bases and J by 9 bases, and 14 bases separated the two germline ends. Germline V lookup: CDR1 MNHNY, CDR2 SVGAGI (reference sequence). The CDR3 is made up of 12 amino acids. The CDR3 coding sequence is TGTGCCAGCAGAATAACTTCAAGCCAAGCTTTCTTT. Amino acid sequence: CASRITSSQAFF.

The CDR3 nucleotides are TGCGCCAGCAGCCAAGATGGGCGGGGCTCCTACAATGAGCAGTTCTTC. Protein sequence: CASSQDGRGSYNEQFF. The chain employs TRBV4-3 and TRBJ2-1, with a possible D match to TRBD2 (6 bases). This CDR3 region has 16 residues. Trimming took 0 bases from V and 0 from J, leaving 9 bases between them. Germline CDR1 is LGHNA and CDR2 is YSLEER.